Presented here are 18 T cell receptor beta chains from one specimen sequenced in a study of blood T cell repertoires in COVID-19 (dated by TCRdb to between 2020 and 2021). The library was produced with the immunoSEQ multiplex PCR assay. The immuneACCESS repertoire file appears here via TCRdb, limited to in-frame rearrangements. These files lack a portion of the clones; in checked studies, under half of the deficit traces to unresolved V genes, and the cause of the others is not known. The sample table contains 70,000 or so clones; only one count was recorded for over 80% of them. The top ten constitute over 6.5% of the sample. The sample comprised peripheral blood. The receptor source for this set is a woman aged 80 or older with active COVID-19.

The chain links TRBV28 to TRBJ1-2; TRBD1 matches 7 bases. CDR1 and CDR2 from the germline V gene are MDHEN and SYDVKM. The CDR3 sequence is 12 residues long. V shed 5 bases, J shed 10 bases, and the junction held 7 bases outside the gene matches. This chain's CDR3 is CASSRDRLIYTF. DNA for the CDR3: TGTGCCAGCAGTCGGGACAGACTTATCTACACCTTC.

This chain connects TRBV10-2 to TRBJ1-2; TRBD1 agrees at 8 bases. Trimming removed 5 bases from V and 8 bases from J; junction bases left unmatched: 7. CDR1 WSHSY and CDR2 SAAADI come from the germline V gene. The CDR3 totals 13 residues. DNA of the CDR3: TGCGCCAGCAGTCAGGGGGCGGTGTCGGGCTACACCTTC. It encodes CASSQGAVSGYTF.

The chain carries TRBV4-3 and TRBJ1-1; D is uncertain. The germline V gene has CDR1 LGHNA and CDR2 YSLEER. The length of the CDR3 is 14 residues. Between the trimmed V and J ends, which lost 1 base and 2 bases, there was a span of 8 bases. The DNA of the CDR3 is TGCGCCAGCAGCCAAGGCAGGCAAAACACTGAAGCTTTCTTT. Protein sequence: CASSQGRQNTEAFF.

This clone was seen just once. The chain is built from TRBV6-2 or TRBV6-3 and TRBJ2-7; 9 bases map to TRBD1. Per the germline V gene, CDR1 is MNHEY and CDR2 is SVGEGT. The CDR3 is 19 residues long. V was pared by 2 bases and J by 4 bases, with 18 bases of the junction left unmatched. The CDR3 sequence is CASSYPRDRVSTDRYEQYF. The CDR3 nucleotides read TGTGCCAGCAGTTACCCCCGGGACAGGGTATCGACCGATCGGTACGAGCAGTACTTC.

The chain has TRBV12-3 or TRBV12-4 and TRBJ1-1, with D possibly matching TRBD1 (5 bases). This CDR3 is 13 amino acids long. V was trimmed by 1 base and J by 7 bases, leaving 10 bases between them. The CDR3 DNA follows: TGTGCCAGCAGTTTAGAAGGGGCACATGAAGCTTTCTTT. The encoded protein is CASSLEGAHEAFF.

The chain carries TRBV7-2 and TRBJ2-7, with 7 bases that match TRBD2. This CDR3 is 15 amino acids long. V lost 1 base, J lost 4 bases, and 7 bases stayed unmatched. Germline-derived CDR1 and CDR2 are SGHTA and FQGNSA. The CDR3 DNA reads TGTGCCAGCAGCTTAGGGACTAGTAAGGGGTACGAGCAGTACTTC. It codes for CASSLGTSKGYEQYF.

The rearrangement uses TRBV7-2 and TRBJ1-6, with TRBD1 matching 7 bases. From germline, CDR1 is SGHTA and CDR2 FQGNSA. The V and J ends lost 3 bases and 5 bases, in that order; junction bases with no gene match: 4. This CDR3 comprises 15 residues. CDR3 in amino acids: CASSFYRGNNSPLHF. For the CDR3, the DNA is TGTGCCAGCAGCTTTTACAGGGGAAATAATTCACCCCTCCACTTT.

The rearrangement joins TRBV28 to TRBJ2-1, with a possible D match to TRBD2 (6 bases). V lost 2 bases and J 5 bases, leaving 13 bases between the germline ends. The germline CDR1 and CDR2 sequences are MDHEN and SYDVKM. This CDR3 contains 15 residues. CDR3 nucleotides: TGTGCCAGCAGTTTACGGGAGTTCAGGCACAATGAGCAGTTCTTC. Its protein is CASSLREFRHNEQFF.

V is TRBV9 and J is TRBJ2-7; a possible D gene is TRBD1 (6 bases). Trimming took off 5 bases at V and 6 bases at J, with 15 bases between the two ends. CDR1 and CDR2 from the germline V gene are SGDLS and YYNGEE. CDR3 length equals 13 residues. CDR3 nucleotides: TGTGCCAGCAGTGGACAGAACTGGAGCGAGCAGTACTTC. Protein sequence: CASSGQNWSEQYF.

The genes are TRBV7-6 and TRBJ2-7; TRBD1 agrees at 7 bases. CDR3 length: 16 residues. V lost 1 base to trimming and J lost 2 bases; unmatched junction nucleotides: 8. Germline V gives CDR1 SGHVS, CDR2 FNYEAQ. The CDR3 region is CASSLGIGTVPYEQYF. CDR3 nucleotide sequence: TGTGCCAGCAGCTTAGGCATCGGGACAGTCCCCTACGAGCAGTACTTC. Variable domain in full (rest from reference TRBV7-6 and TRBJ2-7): GAGVSQSPRYKVTKRGQDVALRCDPISGHVSLYWYRQALGQGPEFLTYFNYEAQQDKSGLPNDRFSAERPEGSISTLTIQRTEQRDSAMYRCASSLGIGTVPYEQYFGPGTRLTVT.

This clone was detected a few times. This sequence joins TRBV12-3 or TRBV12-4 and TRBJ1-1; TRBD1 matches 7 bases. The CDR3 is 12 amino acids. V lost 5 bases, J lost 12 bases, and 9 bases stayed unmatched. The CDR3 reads CASSLTRGQTFF. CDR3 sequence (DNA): TGTGCCAGCAGTCTAACCCGGGGACAGACTTTCTTT.

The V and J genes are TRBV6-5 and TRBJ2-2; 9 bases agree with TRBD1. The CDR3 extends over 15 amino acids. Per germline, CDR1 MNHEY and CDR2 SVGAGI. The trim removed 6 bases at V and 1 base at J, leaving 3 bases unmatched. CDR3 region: CASSPGQGNTGELFF. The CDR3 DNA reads TGTGCCAGCAGCCCGGGACAGGGGAACACCGGGGAGCTGTTTTTT.

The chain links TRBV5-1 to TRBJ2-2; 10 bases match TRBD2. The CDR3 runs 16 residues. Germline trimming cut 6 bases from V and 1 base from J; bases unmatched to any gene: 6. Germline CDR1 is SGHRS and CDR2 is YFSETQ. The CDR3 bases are TGCGCCAGCAAGCCTAGCGGGAGTTGGAACACCGGGGAGCTGTTTTTT. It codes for CASKPSGSWNTGELFF.

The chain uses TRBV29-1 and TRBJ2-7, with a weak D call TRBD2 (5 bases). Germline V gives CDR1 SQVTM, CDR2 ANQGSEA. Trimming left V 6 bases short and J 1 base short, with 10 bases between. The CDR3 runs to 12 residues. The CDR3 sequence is CSVGPGSYEQYF. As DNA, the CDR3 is TGCAGCGTCGGCCCGGGGTCCTACGAGCAGTACTTC.

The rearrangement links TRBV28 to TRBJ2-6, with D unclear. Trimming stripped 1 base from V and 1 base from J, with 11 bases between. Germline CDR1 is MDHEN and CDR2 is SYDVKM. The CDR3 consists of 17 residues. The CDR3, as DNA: TGTGCCAGCAGTTTATTCTCGAGTGTGTCTGGGGCCAACGTCCTGACTTTC. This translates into CASSLFSSVSGANVLTF.

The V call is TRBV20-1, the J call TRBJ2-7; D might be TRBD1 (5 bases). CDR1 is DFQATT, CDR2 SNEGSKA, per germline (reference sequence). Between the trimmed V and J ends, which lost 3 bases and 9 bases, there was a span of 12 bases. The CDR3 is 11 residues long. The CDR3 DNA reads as TGCAGTGCTAGGGCGCAGGGTCGGCAGTACTTC. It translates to CSARAQGRQYF.

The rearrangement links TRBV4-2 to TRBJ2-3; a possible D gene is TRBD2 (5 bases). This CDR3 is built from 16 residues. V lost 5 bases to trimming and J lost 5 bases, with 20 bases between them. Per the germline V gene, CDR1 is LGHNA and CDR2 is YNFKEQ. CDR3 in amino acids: CASSSRDTLREDTQYF. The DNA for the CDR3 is TGTGCCAGCAGCAGCCGCGACACCCTCCGGGAAGATACGCAGTATTTT.

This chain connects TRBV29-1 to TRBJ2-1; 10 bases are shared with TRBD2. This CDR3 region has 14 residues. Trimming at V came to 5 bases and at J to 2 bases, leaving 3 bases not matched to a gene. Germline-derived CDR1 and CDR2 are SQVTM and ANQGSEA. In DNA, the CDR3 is TGCAGCGTTCCGGGACTAGCGACCTACAATGAGCAGTTCTTC. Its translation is CSVPGLATYNEQFF.